What follows are 14 T cell receptor beta chains derived from one specimen sequenced in a study of cytomegalovirus exposure and HLA in healthy donors. Only in-frame clones appear in the TCRdb table, and some are missing; sequencing was by immunoSEQ multiplex PCR. The sample carries 150,000 to 200,000 clones, 85% to 90% recorded once. Sequencing was done on a sample of PBMCs. Source of these receptors: a man between 18 and 35 years old in good health and CMV-seropositive.

The chain uses TRBV5-1 and TRBJ2-2, with a tentative D call TRBD1 (5 bases). The V gene lost 4 bases and the J gene lost 2 bases, with 9 bases spanning the gap. Germline CDR1 SGHRS, CDR2 YFSETQ. The CDR3 covers 14 residues. CDR3 protein: CASSLTENTGELFF. CDR3 nucleotide sequence: TGCGCCAGCAGCCTGACAGAAAACACCGGGGAGCTGTTTTTT.

The chain recombines TRBV30 with TRBJ1-5, with unresolved D. The V end was cut by 1 base, the J end by 0 bases, with 4 bases between. This CDR3 is 13 amino acids long. Per germline, CDR1 GTSNPN and CDR2 SVGIG (reference sequence). CDR3: CAWSGNSNQPQHF. The CDR3 DNA reads TGTGCCTGGAGTGGTAATAGCAATCAGCCCCAGCATTTT.

The V gene is TRBV5-1, the J gene TRBJ2-1; 11 bases agree with TRBD2. CDR3 size: 17 residues. Trimming cost V 3 bases and J 5 bases; bases outside gene matches: 10. CDR1 is SGHRS and CDR2 is YFSETQ in the germline V gene. The CDR3 nucleotides are TGCGCCAGCAGCTCGGGACTAGCGGATTTAGGGAACAATGAGCAGTTCTTC. Translated: CASSSGLADLGNNEQFF.

The rearrangement joins TRBV5-1 to TRBJ1-2; no clear D. Germline CDR1 is SGHRS and CDR2 is YFSETQ. Trimming pared 0 bases from V and 4 bases from J, leaving 16 bases between. The CDR3 sequence is 16 residues long. Written as DNA, the CDR3 is TGCGCCAGCAGCTTGGAGCTAGGATCCGGCGCCTATGGCTACACCTTC. Encoded protein: CASSLELGSGAYGYTF.

The rearrangement uses TRBV6-5 and TRBJ2-7; 9 bases align to TRBD1. The CDR3 sequence is 15 residues long. After removal of 6 bases from V and 1 base from J, the junction contained 7 bases not matched to a gene. The germline gives CDR1 MNHEY, CDR2 SVGAGI. CDR3 nucleotide sequence: TGTGCCAGCAGCCGTCCCGGGACAGGGTCCTACGAGCAGTACTTC. Its translation is CASSRPGTGSYEQYF.

This chain connects TRBV6-1 to TRBJ1-5; 8 bases are a match to TRBD1. The CDR3 consists of 14 residues. Germline V lookup: CDR1 MNHNS, CDR2 SASEGT. The ends lost 7 bases at V and 6 bases at J; junction bases unmatched: 8. CDR3 sequence reads: CASTLDRETQPQHF. The CDR3 DNA reads as TGTGCCAGCACCTTGGACAGGGAAACTCAGCCCCAGCATTTT.

The genes are TRBV25-1 and TRBJ2-5; D unclear. The CDR3 covers 11 residues. From germline, CDR1 is MGHDK and CDR2 SYGVNS. V gave up 3 bases and J gave up 8 bases, with 7 bases separating them. The CDR3 DNA sequence: TGTGCCAGCAGTGACCCAGTCACCCAGTACTTC. Translated: CASSDPVTQYF.

V gene TRBV10-3 combines with J gene TRBJ2-5; D possibly corresponds to TRBD2 (7 bases). Germline V lookup: CDR1 ENHRY, CDR2 SYGVKD. This CDR3 spans 13 amino acids. Trimming cost V 10 bases and J 5 bases, with 17 bases left between them. The CDR3 reads CATRGGGEETQYF. Written as DNA, the CDR3 is TGTGCCACCCGAGGAGGGGGGGAGGAGACCCAGTACTTC.

The V and J genes are TRBV7-3 and TRBJ2-5; 9 bases match TRBD2. After removal of 4 bases from V and 4 bases from J, the junction contained 7 bases not matched to a gene. Germline-derived CDR1 and CDR2 are SGHTA and FQGTGA. The CDR3 length is 15 residues. The CDR3 sequence is CASSYRSGSGETQYF. The CDR3 coding sequence is TGTGCCAGCAGCTACCGTAGCGGGAGTGGAGAGACCCAGTACTTC.

This clone has a single count. The genes are TRBV5-6 and TRBJ1-1; TRBD1 is a possible D gene (6 bases). The CDR3 is made up of 14 amino acids. Per germline, CDR1 SGHDT and CDR2 YYEEEE. The V and J ends lost 1 base and 3 bases respectively, with 10 bases between them. CDR3 in DNA: TGTGCCAGCAGCTTGCTAAGACAGGACACTGAAGCTTTCTTT. It yields the protein CASSLLRQDTEAFF.

The chain is built from TRBV5-1 and TRBJ2-1; TRBD2 might be the D (5 bases). CDR1 and CDR2 from the germline V gene are SGHRS and YFSETQ. Deletions cut 1 base from V and 0 bases from J, with 23 bases between. The CDR3 runs 20 residues. CDR3 region: CASSLPSLARAGSSYNEQFF. For the CDR3, the DNA is TGCGCCAGCAGCTTGCCAAGCCTAGCCCGGGCGGGTAGCTCCTACAATGAGCAGTTCTTC.

The rearrangement uses TRBV4-1 and TRBJ2-7, with 7 positions matching TRBD1. The germline gives CDR1 MGHRA, CDR2 YSYEKL. This CDR3 is 14 amino acids long. With 1 base clipped from V and 5 bases from J, the junction kept 5 bases outside the gene matches. CDR3 sequence reads: CASSQGQGRHEQYF. For the CDR3, the DNA is TGCGCCAGCAGCCAAGGACAGGGTCGACACGAGCAGTACTTC.

V usage is TRBV5-4 and J usage is TRBJ2-3; maybe TRBD2 (6 bases). In germline, CDR1 is SGHNT, CDR2 YYREEE (reference sequence). The CDR3 is 16 residues long. The ends were cut back, 2 bases at V and 5 bases at J, with 18 bases in the middle. CDR3 region: CASSLGASGSLDTQYF. The CDR3 coding sequence is TGTGCCAGCAGCTTAGGGGCCAGCGGGTCTTTAGATACGCAGTATTTT.

The V call is TRBV21-1, the J call TRBJ2-4; the D call TRBD1 from the table was never checked on the DNA. TRBV21-1 counts as a pseudogene. CDR3 length equals 18 residues. CDR3 DNA: TGTGCCAGCAGCATTAATGCGGACAGAAAGTCAGCCAAAAACATTCAGTACTTC. Translating it yields CASSINADRKSAKNIQYF.